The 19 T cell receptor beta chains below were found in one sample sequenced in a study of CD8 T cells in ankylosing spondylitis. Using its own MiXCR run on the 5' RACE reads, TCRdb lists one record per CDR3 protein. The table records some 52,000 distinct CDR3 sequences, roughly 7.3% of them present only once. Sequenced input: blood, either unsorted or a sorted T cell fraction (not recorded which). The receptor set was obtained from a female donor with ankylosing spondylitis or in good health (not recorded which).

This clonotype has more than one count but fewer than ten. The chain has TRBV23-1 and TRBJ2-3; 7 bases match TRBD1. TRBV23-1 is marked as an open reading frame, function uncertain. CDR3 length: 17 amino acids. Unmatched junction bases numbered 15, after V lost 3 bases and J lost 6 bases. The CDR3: CASSHKVRGLFLDTQYF. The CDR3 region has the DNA TGCGCCAGCAGTCATAAAGTGAGGGGGCTTTTCCTGGATACGCAGTATTTT.

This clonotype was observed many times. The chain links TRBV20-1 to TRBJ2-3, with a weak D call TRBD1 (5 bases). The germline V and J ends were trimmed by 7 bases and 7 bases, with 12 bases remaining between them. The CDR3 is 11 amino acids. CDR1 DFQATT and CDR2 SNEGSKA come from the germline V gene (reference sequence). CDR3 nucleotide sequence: TGCAGTGGTTCAGGGTCATATACGCAGTATTTT. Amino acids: CSGSGSYTQYF.

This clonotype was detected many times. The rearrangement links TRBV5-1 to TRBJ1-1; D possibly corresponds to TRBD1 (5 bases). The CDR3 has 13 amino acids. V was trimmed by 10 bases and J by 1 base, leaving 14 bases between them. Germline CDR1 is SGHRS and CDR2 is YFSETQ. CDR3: CAVRQRENTEAFF. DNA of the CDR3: TGCGCCGTTAGACAGCGAGAGAACACTGAAGCTTTCTTT. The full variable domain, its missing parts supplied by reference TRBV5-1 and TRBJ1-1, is KAGVTQTPRYLIKTRGQQVTLSCSPISGHRSVSWYQQTPGQGLQFLFEYFSETQRNKGNFPGRFSGRQFSNSRSEMNVSTLELGDSALYLCAVRQRENTEAFFGQGTRLTVV.

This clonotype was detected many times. The CDR3 reads CASSSTGYEQYF. Here the CDR3 DNA reads TGTGCCAGCAGTTCGACAGGATACGAGCAGTACTTC. The chain couples TRBV6-2 or TRBV6-3 to TRBJ2-7; D may be TRBD1 (6 bases). This CDR3 is 12 amino acids long. CDR1 is MNHEY and CDR2 is SVGEGT in the germline V gene. Trimming stripped 4 bases from V and 4 bases from J, with 8 bases between.

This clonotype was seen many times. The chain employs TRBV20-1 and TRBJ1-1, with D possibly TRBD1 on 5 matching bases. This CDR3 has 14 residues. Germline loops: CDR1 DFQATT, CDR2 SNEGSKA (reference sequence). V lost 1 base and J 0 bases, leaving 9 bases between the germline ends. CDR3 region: CSARVEGMNTEAFF. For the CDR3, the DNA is TGCAGTGCTAGAGTGGAGGGGATGAACACTGAAGCTTTCTTT.

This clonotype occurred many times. The CDR3, as DNA: TGTGCCAGCAGCCCCACCCCCGTAGCGGGGGCGAACACCGGGGAGCTGTTTTTT. Its protein is CASSPTPVAGANTGELFF. The rearrangement joins TRBV7-7 to TRBJ2-2; 9 positions match TRBD2. Germline values: CDR1 SSHAT, CDR2 FNYEAQ (reference sequence). V gave up 5 bases and J gave up 0 bases; unmatched junction bases: 10. The CDR3 contains 18 residues.

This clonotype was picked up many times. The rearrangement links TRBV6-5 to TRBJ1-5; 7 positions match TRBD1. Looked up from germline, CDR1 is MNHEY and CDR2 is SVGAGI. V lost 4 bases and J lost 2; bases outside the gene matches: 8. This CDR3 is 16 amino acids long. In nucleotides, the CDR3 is TGTGCCAGCAGTTGGGGATTAGACAGGGGCAATCAGCCCCAGCATTTT. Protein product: CASSWGLDRGNQPQHF.

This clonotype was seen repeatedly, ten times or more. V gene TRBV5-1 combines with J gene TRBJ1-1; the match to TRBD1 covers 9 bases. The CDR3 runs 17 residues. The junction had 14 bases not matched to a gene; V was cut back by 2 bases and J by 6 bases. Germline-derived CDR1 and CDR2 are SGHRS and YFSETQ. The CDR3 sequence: CASSLSYSDRGTPEAFF. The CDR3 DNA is TGCGCCAGCAGCTTATCCTACTCGGACAGGGGTACGCCTGAAGCTTTCTTT.

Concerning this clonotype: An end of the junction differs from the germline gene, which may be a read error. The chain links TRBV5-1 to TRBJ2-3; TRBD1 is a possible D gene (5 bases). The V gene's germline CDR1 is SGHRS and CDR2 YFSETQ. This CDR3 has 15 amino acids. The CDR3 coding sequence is TGCGCCAGCAGCCGGGTCGGGCAGGGAACAGCTACGCAGTATTTT. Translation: CASSRVGQGTATQYF.

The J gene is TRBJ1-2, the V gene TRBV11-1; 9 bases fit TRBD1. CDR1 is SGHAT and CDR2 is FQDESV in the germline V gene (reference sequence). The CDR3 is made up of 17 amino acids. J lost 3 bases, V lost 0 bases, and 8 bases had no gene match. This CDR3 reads CASSLAGQGRGYYGYTF. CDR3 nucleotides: TGTGCCAGCAGCTTAGCGGGACAGGGAAGGGGGTACTATGGCTACACCTTC.

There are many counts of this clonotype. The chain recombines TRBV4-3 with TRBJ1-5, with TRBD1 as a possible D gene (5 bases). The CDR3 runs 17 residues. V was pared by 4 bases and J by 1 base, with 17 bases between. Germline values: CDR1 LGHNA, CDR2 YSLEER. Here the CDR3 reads CASSPEGPSGSNQPQHF. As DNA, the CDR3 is TGCGCCAGCAGCCCCGAGGGGCCGTCGGGGAGCAATCAGCCCCAGCATTTT.

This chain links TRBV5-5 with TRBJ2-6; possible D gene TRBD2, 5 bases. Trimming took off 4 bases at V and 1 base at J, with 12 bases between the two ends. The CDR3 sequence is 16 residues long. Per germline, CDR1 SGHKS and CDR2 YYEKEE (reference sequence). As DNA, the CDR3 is TGTGCCAGCAGCATTAGTTGGAGGTCTGGGGCCAACGTCCTGACTTTC. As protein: CASSISWRSGANVLTF.

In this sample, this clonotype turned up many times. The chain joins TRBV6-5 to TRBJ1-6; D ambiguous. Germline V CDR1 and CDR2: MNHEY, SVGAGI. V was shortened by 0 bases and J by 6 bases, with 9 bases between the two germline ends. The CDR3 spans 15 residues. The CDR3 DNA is TGTGCCAGCAGTTACTCTCAGAGGGCTAATTCACCCCTCCACTTT. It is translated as CASSYSQRANSPLHF.

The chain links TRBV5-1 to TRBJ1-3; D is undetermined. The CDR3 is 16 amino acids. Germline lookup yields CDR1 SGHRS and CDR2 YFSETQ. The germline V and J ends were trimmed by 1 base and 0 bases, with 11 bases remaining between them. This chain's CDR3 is CASSLPSGNSGNTIYF. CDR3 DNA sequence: TGCGCCAGCAGCTTGCCCTCCGGCAACTCTGGAAACACCATATATTTT.

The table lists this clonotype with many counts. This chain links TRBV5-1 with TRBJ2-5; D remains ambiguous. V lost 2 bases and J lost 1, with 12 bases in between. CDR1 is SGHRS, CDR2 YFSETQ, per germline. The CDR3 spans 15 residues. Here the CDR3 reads CASSLNTESQETQYF. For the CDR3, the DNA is TGCGCCAGCAGCTTAAATACAGAAAGCCAAGAGACCCAGTACTTC.

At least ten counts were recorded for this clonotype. The CDR3 coding sequence is TGCGCCAGCAGCTTGGGACAGGTCAACTATGGCTACACCTTC. This codes for CASSLGQVNYGYTF. V is TRBV5-1 and J is TRBJ1-2; the D gene is possibly TRBD1 (6 bases). V was clipped by 0 bases and J by 2 bases, with 8 bases between them. Germline V gene data show CDR1 as SGHRS and CDR2 as YFSETQ. The CDR3 loop spans 14 amino acids.

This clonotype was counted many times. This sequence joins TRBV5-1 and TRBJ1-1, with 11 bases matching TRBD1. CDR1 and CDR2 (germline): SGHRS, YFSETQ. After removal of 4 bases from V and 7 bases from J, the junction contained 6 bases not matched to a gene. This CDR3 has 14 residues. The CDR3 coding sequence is TGCGCCAGCAGCGTACGGACAGGGGGCCTTGAAGCTTTCTTT. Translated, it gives CASSVRTGGLEAFF.

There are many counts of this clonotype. CDR3 sequence reads: CSAGRQGSKFF. The CDR3 DNA reads TGCAGTGCCGGGAGACAGGGGAGTAAGTTCTTC. The chain is built from TRBV20-1 and TRBJ2-1, with 8 bases aligning to TRBD1. The germline V gene has CDR1 DFQATT and CDR2 SNEGSKA (reference sequence). V was pared by 6 bases and J by 14 bases, with 9 bases of the junction left unmatched. The CDR3 extends over 11 amino acids.

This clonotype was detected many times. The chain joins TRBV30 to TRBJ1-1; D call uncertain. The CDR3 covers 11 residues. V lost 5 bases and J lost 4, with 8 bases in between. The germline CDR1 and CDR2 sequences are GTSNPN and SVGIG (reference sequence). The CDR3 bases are TGTGCCTGGTTCCGGGCCACTGAAGCTTTCTTT. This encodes CAWFRATEAFF.